This entry lists 21 T cell receptor beta chains sequenced from one sample in a study of blood T cell repertoires in COVID-19. The repertoire was sequenced with immunoSEQ multiplex PCR; TCRdb's copy has only in-frame clones and lacks some. The sample has tens of thousands of clones, around 81% seen once. The material sequenced was peripheral blood. The origin of the receptors is a man older than 75 with COVID-19, enrolled during active disease.

V and J are TRBV30 and TRBJ2-4; D uncertain. Germline lookup yields CDR1 GTSNPN and CDR2 SVGIG (reference sequence). This CDR3 has 17 residues. The germline V and J ends were trimmed by 2 bases and 3 bases, with 20 bases remaining between them. The CDR3 protein is CAWSPSLEVRNKNIQYF. CDR3 DNA sequence: TGTGCCTGGAGTCCATCCCTCGAGGTCCGTAACAAAAACATTCAGTACTTC.

The V call is TRBV10-3, the J call TRBJ2-3, with 11 bases aligning to TRBD2. J lost 0 bases, V lost 7 bases, and 6 bases had no gene match. The germline V gene encodes CDR1 ENHRY and CDR2 SYGVKD. CDR3 size: 16 residues. The CDR3 coding sequence is TGTGCCATCACCACCACTAGCGGGAGTAGCACAGATACGCAGTATTTT. It codes for CAITTTSGSSTDTQYF.

CDR3 sequence reads: CASSFEGYGYTF. Here the CDR3 DNA reads TGCGCCAGCAGCTTTGAGGGCTATGGCTACACCTTC. The chain couples TRBV5-1 to TRBJ1-2; D remains ambiguous. Germline V CDR1 and CDR2: SGHRS, YFSETQ. The CDR3 is 12 amino acids. Trimming pared 2 bases from V and 4 bases from J, leaving 6 bases between.

The chain couples TRBV19 to TRBJ1-2, with D unresolved. Trimming shortened V by 1 base and J by 4 bases, and 13 bases separated the two germline ends. CDR1 and CDR2 from the germline V gene are LNHDA and SQIVND (reference sequence). The CDR3 runs 15 residues. The CDR3 nucleotides read TGTGCCAGTAGTATAGCCCACGAGGGCGCCTATGGCTACACCTTC. It is translated as CASSIAHEGAYGYTF.

The gene calls are TRBV2 and TRBJ1-1; maybe TRBD1 (6 bases). Germline-derived CDR1 and CDR2 are SNHLY and FYNNEI. This CDR3 has 14 amino acids. V was clipped by 6 bases and J by 1 base, with 12 bases between them. The CDR3, as DNA: TGTGCCAGCAGCCGAGACAGGAGGAACACTGAAGCTTTCTTT. Protein sequence: CASSRDRRNTEAFF.

This chain links TRBV19 with TRBJ1-6; 9 nucleotides match TRBD1. The CDR3 is made up of 14 amino acids. The germline V gene encodes CDR1 LNHDA and CDR2 SQIVND (reference sequence). V lost 5 bases, J lost 8 bases, and 4 bases stayed unmatched. The CDR3 region has the DNA TGTGCCAGTAGTTTCGACAGGGGGGATTCACCCCTCCACTTT. Translated, it gives CASSFDRGDSPLHF.

This clone has just a few counts. The chain has TRBV5-6 and TRBJ2-1, with 7 positions matching TRBD1. The germline V gene has CDR1 SGHDT and CDR2 YYEEEE. The length of the CDR3 is 17 residues. The junction had 12 bases not matched to a gene; V was cut back by 4 bases and J by 2 bases. This CDR3 is CASSRRTGVRAYNEQFF. CDR3 sequence (DNA): TGTGCCAGCAGCAGGCGCACAGGGGTACGAGCCTACAATGAGCAGTTCTTC.

This clone came up once. The chain uses TRBV30 and TRBJ1-2; a weak D match, TRBD1 (6 bases). The CDR3 consists of 14 residues. Trimming left V 3 bases short and J 0 bases short, with 11 bases between. In germline, CDR1 is GTSNPN, CDR2 SVGIG (reference sequence). The CDR3 loop is CAWRQGPPNYGYTF. The CDR3 DNA is TGTGCCTGGAGACAGGGCCCACCTAACTATGGCTACACCTTC.

This chain joins TRBV15 and TRBJ1-5; D unresolved. V gave up 5 bases and J gave up 0 bases, with 11 bases separating them. Germline V gene data show CDR1 as LNHNV and CDR2 as YYDKDF (reference sequence). The CDR3 is made up of 15 amino acids. The CDR3 loop reads CATSYDTNSNQPQHF. The CDR3 nucleotides are TGTGCCACCAGCTATGACACAAATAGCAATCAGCCCCAGCATTTT.

The J gene is TRBJ2-5, the V gene TRBV5-1; 9 bases line up with TRBD1. Germline V gives CDR1 SGHRS, CDR2 YFSETQ. V shed 5 bases, J shed 3 bases, and the junction held 8 bases outside the gene matches. The CDR3 consists of 15 residues. The CDR3, as DNA: TGCGCCAGCAGGGGACAGGGACGAGCAGAAGAGACCCAGTACTTC. It translates to CASRGQGRAEETQYF.

The chain recombines TRBV5-5 with TRBJ2-4; perhaps TRBD1 as D (5 bases). V was shortened by 4 bases and J by 8 bases, with 16 bases between the two germline ends. Germline V gene sequence: CDR1 SGHKS, CDR2 YYEKEE (reference sequence). The CDR3 length is 14 residues. For the CDR3, the DNA is TGTGCCAGCAGCCCCGTAGGGGTAAGGGACATTCAGTACTTC. It is translated as CASSPVGVRDIQYF.

The J gene is TRBJ2-7, the V gene TRBV28, with 7 bases matching TRBD1. Per the germline V gene, CDR1 is MDHEN and CDR2 is SYDVKM. The CDR3 spans 13 residues. V shed 5 bases, J shed 2 bases, and the junction held 3 bases outside the gene matches. The CDR3: CASSRQGAYEQYF. The DNA for the CDR3 is TGTGCCAGCAGTAGACAGGGTGCCTACGAGCAGTACTTC.

J is TRBJ1-2 and V is TRBV30; 9 nucleotides match TRBD1. The V gene's germline CDR1 is GTSNPN and CDR2 SVGIG (reference sequence). The CDR3 is made up of 14 amino acids. CDR3 coding DNA: TGTGCATTGAAATCGGGACAGGGAGGCAGGGGCTACACCTTC. Its protein is CALKSGQGGRGYTF. The variable domain in full, with the rest retrieved from reference TRBV30 and TRBJ1-2, is SQTIHQWPATLVQPVGSPLSLECTVEGTSNPNLYWYRQAAGRGLQLLFYSVGIGQISSEVPQNLSASRPQDRQFILSSKKLLLSDSGFYLCALKSGQGGRGYTFGSGTRLTVV.

CDR3: CASRGGGNYGYTF. The CDR3 DNA follows: TGTGCCAGCAGAGGCGGGGGTAACTATGGCTACACCTTC. The J gene is TRBJ1-2, the V gene TRBV6-5, with a possible D match to TRBD1 (5 bases). This CDR3 has 13 amino acids. V lost 6 bases and J 1 base, leaving 9 bases between the germline ends. In germline, CDR1 is MNHEY, CDR2 SVGAGI.

The chain combines TRBV15 with TRBJ1-5; D is unresolved. CDR3 length: 14 residues. The germline gives CDR1 LNHNV, CDR2 YYDKDF (reference sequence). The V end was cut by 3 bases, the J end by 6 bases, with 12 bases between. The DNA of the CDR3 is TGTGCCACCAGCAGGGGGAAGGGAGGTCAGCCCCAGCATTTT. It translates to CATSRGKGGQPQHF.

The chain carries TRBV18 and TRBJ2-7; D might be TRBD1 (6 bases). Germline assignment: CDR1 KGHSH and CDR2 LQKENI. This CDR3 is 15 amino acids long. Trimming cost V 3 bases and J 1 base, with 13 bases left between them. The CDR3 DNA follows: TGTGCCAGCTCACCCAGGGTGAGGGGGTCCTACGAGCAGTACTTC. Protein sequence: CASSPRVRGSYEQYF.

The rearrangement links TRBV5-6 to TRBJ1-4; possible D gene TRBD1, 5 bases. The CDR3 length is 15 residues. CDR1 SGHDT and CDR2 YYEEEE come from the germline V gene. V was clipped by 4 bases and J by 2 bases, with 12 bases between them. The CDR3 DNA follows: TGTGCCAGCAGCAAGTACAGGAGTACTAATGAAAAACTGTTTTTT. The encoded protein is CASSKYRSTNEKLFF.

The chain is built from TRBV6-2 or TRBV6-3 and TRBJ1-1; 7 bases align to TRBD1. V gave up 5 bases and J gave up 3 bases; unmatched junction bases: 9. The CDR3 consists of 15 residues. Per the germline V gene, CDR1 is MNHEY and CDR2 is SVGEGT. The CDR3 DNA is TGTGCCAGCAGTGGAGGAGGGGGCCTCGACACTGAAGCTTTCTTT. The encoded protein is CASSGGGGLDTEAFF.

V and J are TRBV19 and TRBJ1-5, with a tentative D call TRBD1 (6 bases). V lost 5 bases to trimming and J lost 7 bases, with 18 bases between them. Germline V gene sequence: CDR1 LNHDA, CDR2 SQIVND (reference sequence). The CDR3 covers 15 residues. CDR3 nucleotides: TGTGCCAGTAGTTCTACAGGGAATCCGTCCCAGCCCCAGCATTTT. This encodes CASSSTGNPSQPQHF.

The gene calls are TRBV6-1 and TRBJ1-1, with 9 bases aligning to TRBD1. The CDR3 has 14 residues. The junction had 9 bases not matched to a gene; V was cut back by 3 bases and J by 10 bases. The germline CDR1 and CDR2 sequences are MNHNS and SASEGT. In DNA, the CDR3 is TGTGCCAGCAGTGATCCTTTACAGGGGGCGATAGCTTTCTTT. Its translation is CASSDPLQGAIAFF.

This chain joins TRBV7-3 and TRBJ2-6; D ambiguous. V shed 4 bases and J shed 0 bases, with 10 bases lying between them. Germline CDR1 and CDR2: SGHTA and FQGTGA. CDR3 length: 16 residues. The chain's CDR3 is CASSSPRGSGANVLTF. CDR3 bases: TGTGCCAGCAGCTCCCCCCGCGGCTCTGGGGCCAACGTCCTGACTTTC.